The 29 T cell receptor beta chains presented below share a single source sample, sequenced in a study of CD8 T cells in ankylosing spondylitis. TCRdb fed the 5' RACE reads into MiXCR, producing one record per CDR3 protein. The profile shows 200,000 to 250,000 distinct CDR3 sequences, about 10% of them singletons. The sequencing sample was made of blood, either unsorted or a sorted T cell fraction (not recorded which). These receptors originate from a male donor with ankylosing spondylitis or in good health (not recorded which).

This clonotype turned up a few times. The chain employs TRBV7-9 and TRBJ2-2, with TRBD1 matching 8 bases. Germline trimming cut 11 bases from V and 1 base from J; bases unmatched to any gene: 3. The CDR3 contains 13 residues. The V gene's germline CDR1 is SEHNR and CDR2 FQNEAQ (reference sequence). This CDR3 is CALGTGNTGELFF. The CDR3 DNA follows: TGTGCCTTAGGGACAGGGAACACCGGGGAGCTGTTTTTT.

This clonotype appeared many times. The chain has TRBV7-2 and TRBJ2-7, with D perhaps matching TRBD2 (5 bases). V was clipped by 5 bases and J by 4 bases, with 18 bases between them. Looked up from germline, CDR1 is SGHTA and CDR2 is FQGNSA. CDR3 size: 15 residues. Here the CDR3 reads CASSPTAGSSYEQYF. As DNA, the CDR3 is TGTGCCAGCAGCCCGACGGCGGGTAGTTCGTACGAGCAGTACTTC.

For the CDR3, the DNA is TGTGCCTGGAGTTACGGGACAGGCAATCAGCCCCAGCATTTT. Its translation: CAWSYGTGNQPQHF. This chain uses TRBV30 with TRBJ1-5, with 7 bases lining up with TRBD1. CDR3 length: 14 amino acids. V lost 2 bases and J lost 2; bases outside the gene matches: 3. CDR1 and CDR2 from the germline V gene are GTSNPN and SVGIG (reference sequence).

There are many counts of this clonotype. V is TRBV7-9 and J is TRBJ1-5; weak D call: TRBD1 (5 bases). The germline V gene encodes CDR1 SEHNR and CDR2 FQNEAQ (reference sequence). Trimming cost V 5 bases and J 4 bases, with 15 bases left between them. This CDR3 region has 15 residues. DNA of the CDR3: TGTGCCAGCAGCCTAGGGTGGGGGGGAAATCAGCCCCAGCATTTT. Its protein product is CASSLGWGGNQPQHF.

In its sample, this clonotype was seen a few times. The chain uses TRBV29-1 and TRBJ1-1; tentatively, D is TRBD1 (5 bases). This CDR3 is 13 amino acids long. In germline, CDR1 is SQVTM, CDR2 ANQGSEA. V was shortened by 2 bases and J by 5 bases, with 12 bases between the two germline ends. CDR3 coding DNA: TGCAGCGTTGAAATAGGGGAGTGGACTGAAGCTTTCTTT. This gives the protein CSVEIGEWTEAFF.

This clonotype was observed at least ten times. The rearrangement uses TRBV6-6 and TRBJ1-1, with 9 bases lining up with TRBD1. J gave up 5 bases and V 7 bases, and 5 bases lay outside the gene matches. The CDR3 totals 13 residues. From germline, CDR1 is MNHNY and CDR2 SVGAGI (reference sequence). DNA of the CDR3: TGTGCCAGCACTGGGACAGGGCGTACTGAAGCTTTCTTT. It encodes CASTGTGRTEAFF.

This clonotype has a count of ten or more. The chain recombines TRBV6-1 with TRBJ2-3, with a tentative D call TRBD2 (6 bases). CDR1 and CDR2 from the germline V gene are MNHNS and SASEGT. V lost 6 bases and J 2 bases, leaving 18 bases between the germline ends. CDR3 length: 16 residues. The CDR3, as DNA: TGTGCCAGCAGACCGAGGGTAGCGGACTCCACAGATACGCAGTATTTT. It translates to CASRPRVADSTDTQYF.

This rearrangement joins TRBV30 to TRBJ2-5, with 8 positions matching TRBD1. Germline V gives CDR1 GTSNPN, CDR2 SVGIG (reference sequence). V gave up 5 bases and J gave up 5 bases; unmatched junction bases: 10. This CDR3 has 14 amino acids. The CDR3 DNA is TGTGCCTGGGGGACAGGTGGTTCGGGGGAGACCCAGTACTTC. Its protein product is CAWGTGGSGETQYF. Filled out from reference TRBV30 and TRBJ2-5, the complete variable domain reads SQTIHQWPATLVQPVGSPLSLECTVEGTSNPNLYWYRQAAGRGLQLLFYSVGIGQISSEVPQNLSASRPQDRQFILSSKKLLLSDSGFYLCAWGTGGSGETQYFGPGTRLLVL.

Many counts were recorded for this clonotype. This chain joins TRBV7-9 and TRBJ2-1; D is undetermined. Per germline, CDR1 SEHNR and CDR2 FQNEAQ (reference sequence). The germline V and J ends were trimmed by 1 base and 1 base, with 8 bases remaining between them. There are 15 residues in the CDR3. The CDR3, as DNA: TGTGCCAGCAGCTTAGTGTCGGATTCCTACAATGAGCAGTTCTTC. Protein product: CASSLVSDSYNEQFF.

This clonotype has a count of ten or more. The rearrangement links TRBV4-1 to TRBJ2-1; a weak D match, TRBD2 (5 bases). The germline V gene encodes CDR1 MGHRA and CDR2 YSYEKL. The CDR3 length is 13 residues. V lost 3 bases and J 9 bases, leaving 12 bases between the germline ends. CDR3 residues: CASSQPLRGEQFF. CDR3 sequence (DNA): TGCGCCAGCAGCCAGCCCCTCCGGGGTGAGCAGTTCTTC.

This clonotype was detected many times. The chain employs TRBV3-1 and TRBJ2-1, with 7 bases identical to TRBD2. Germline loops: CDR1 LGHDT, CDR2 YNNKEL (reference sequence). This CDR3 comprises 14 residues. Losses at the gene ends were 1 base for V and 8 bases for J; bases not matched to a gene: 5. The CDR3 here is CASSQASGGDEQFF. CDR3 DNA sequence: TGTGCCAGCAGCCAAGCGTCTGGGGGGGATGAGCAGTTCTTC.

This clonotype was found many times. The rearrangement uses TRBV5-1 and TRBJ2-6; 10 bases map to TRBD1. With 0 bases clipped from V and 3 bases from J, the junction kept 3 bases outside the gene matches. The CDR3 consists of 17 residues. Germline lookup yields CDR1 SGHRS and CDR2 YFSETQ. CDR3 in amino acids: CASSLGQGAGGANVLTF. The CDR3 nucleotides are TGCGCCAGCAGCTTGGGACAGGGGGCAGGTGGGGCCAACGTCCTGACTTTC.

This clonotype was seen repeatedly, ten times or more. J is TRBJ1-1 and V is TRBV24-1; D remains unclear. V was pared by 3 bases and J by 5 bases, with 3 bases between. This CDR3 is 11 amino acids long. Germline values: CDR1 KGHDR, CDR2 SFDVKD. Here the CDR3 reads CATSDGTEAFF. The CDR3 DNA sequence: TGTGCCACCAGTGATGGTACTGAAGCTTTCTTT.

This clonotype was detected many times. The J gene is TRBJ1-2, the V gene TRBV6-1; D is undetermined. V was shortened by 6 bases and J by 2 bases, with 16 bases between the two germline ends. Germline V gives CDR1 MNHNS, CDR2 SASEGT. The CDR3 covers 15 residues. The CDR3 protein is CASSRTGFVNYGYTF. The CDR3 region has the DNA TGTGCCAGCAGCCGTACGGGATTTGTCAACTATGGCTACACCTTC.

This clonotype was seen at least ten times. CDR3 nucleotides: TGTGCTAGTGGTTCGGGACAGGGACTTAATTCACCCCTCCACTTT. This gives the protein CASGSGQGLNSPLHF. The chain links TRBV12-5 to TRBJ1-6; 9 bases are shared with TRBD1. V lost 4 bases, J lost 6 bases, and 4 bases stayed unmatched. The length of the CDR3 is 15 residues. From germline, CDR1 is LGHNT and CDR2 FRNRAP.

This clonotype has a count of ten or more. This chain joins TRBV7-2 and TRBJ2-5, with 10 bases aligning to TRBD1. Germline V gene lookup returns CDR1 SGHTA and CDR2 FQGNSA. The J segment lost 4 bases and the V segment lost 3 bases, leaving 2 bases of the junction unmatched. CDR3 size: 14 residues. CDR3 nucleotide sequence: TGTGCCAGCAGCTTGGACAGGGGGGGAGAGACCCAGTACTTC. Translated, it gives CASSLDRGGETQYF.

This clonotype was seen more than once but under ten times. The CDR3 region has the DNA TGTGCCAGCAGCTTAATAGGGGGTGGCAAAAACATTCAGTACTTC. It yields the protein CASSLIGGGKNIQYF. The gene calls are TRBV11-3 and TRBJ2-4; a weak D match, TRBD1 (6 bases). Germline assignment: CDR1 SGHNT and CDR2 YENEEA. The CDR3 consists of 15 residues. With 2 bases removed from V and 3 bases from J, the gap between germline ends came to 11 bases.

The table lists this clonotype with many counts. The genes are TRBV3-1 and TRBJ2-7; 10 bases are shared with TRBD2. The CDR3 consists of 14 residues. Germline loops: CDR1 LGHDT, CDR2 YNNKEL (reference sequence). The V gene end was trimmed by 4 bases and the J gene end by 5 bases; junction bases not matched to a gene: 5. CDR3 loop: CASSLLAGDHEQYF. CDR3 nucleotides: TGTGCCAGCAGCCTTCTAGCGGGAGATCACGAGCAGTACTTC.

The chain employs TRBV9 and TRBJ2-2; TRBD2 agrees at 12 bases. Germline CDR1 reads SGDLS; CDR2 reads YYNGEE. V dropped 0 bases and J dropped 5; count of bases not matched to a gene: 11. This CDR3 is built from 19 residues. The CDR3 region is CASSVGTSGRIIGTGELFF. CDR3 nucleotide sequence: TGTGCCAGCAGCGTAGGAACTAGCGGGAGGATTATTGGGACCGGGGAGCTGTTTTTT.

This clonotype was detected ten times or more. This sequence joins TRBV7-9 and TRBJ2-7; 8 bases are shared with TRBD1. J was trimmed by 5 bases and V by 3 bases; bases with no gene match: 12. Germline V gene data show CDR1 as SEHNR and CDR2 as FQNEAQ (reference sequence). This CDR3 contains 16 residues. The CDR3 DNA follows: TGTGCCAGCAGCTTTAGTGGGCGGACAGGGAGGAACGAGCAGTACTTC. This translates into CASSFSGRTGRNEQYF.

J is TRBJ2-1 and V is TRBV4-2, with 9 bases that match TRBD2. With 8 bases clipped from V and 8 bases from J, the junction kept 7 bases outside the gene matches. The germline V gene has CDR1 LGHNA and CDR2 YNFKEQ. The length of the CDR3 is 13 residues. Here the CDR3 DNA reads TGTGCCAGCGGGCGGGGGGGCAAAGATGAGCAGTTCTTC. It is translated as CASGRGGKDEQFF.

This clonotype appeared many times. The chain is built from TRBV12-3 or TRBV12-4 and TRBJ2-3, with D perhaps TRBD2 (8 bases). V lost 4 bases and J 9 bases, leaving 20 bases between the germline ends. This CDR3 spans 15 amino acids. The DNA for the CDR3 is TGTGCCAGCAGTTACGCGGGGGGTGAGACAGGGACGCAGTATTTT. Protein sequence: CASSYAGGETGTQYF.

The chain combines TRBV28 with TRBJ2-5, with 8 bases that match TRBD1. CDR3 size: 19 residues. The trim removed 5 bases at V and 2 bases at J, leaving 19 bases unmatched. CDR1 is MDHEN, CDR2 SYDVKM, per germline. CDR3 sequence reads: CASSPSASSGRGHQETQYF. DNA for the CDR3: TGTGCCAGCAGTCCGAGTGCGAGTAGTGGCAGGGGGCATCAAGAGACCCAGTACTTC.

This clonotype was observed at least ten times. J is TRBJ2-2 and V is TRBV2, with D possibly being TRBD2 (6 bases). Trimming removed 7 bases at V and 5 bases at J, with 11 bases between. CDR3 length equals 13 residues. Germline assignment: CDR1 SNHLY and CDR2 FYNNEI. The CDR3 DNA follows: TGTGCCAGCACAAGTGCGGGGACCGGGGAGCTGTTTTTT. This encodes CASTSAGTGELFF.

This clonotype was recorded at least ten times. The rearrangement joins TRBV5-1 to TRBJ1-6; D possibly corresponds to TRBD1 (6 bases). Germline CDR1 is SGHRS and CDR2 is YFSETQ. The CDR3 has 14 amino acids. V dropped 2 bases and J dropped 6 bases, with 9 bases sitting between them. CDR3 sequence (DNA): TGCGCCAGCAGCTTTGAAGGGGGTAATTCACCCCTCCACTTT. This codes for CASSFEGGNSPLHF.

This clonotype was seen ten or more times. One junction end disagrees with the germline gene, perhaps due to a read error. The CDR3 sequence: CASSQGKQAQWKLFF. DNA for the CDR3: TGCGCCAGCAGTCAAGGAAAACAGGCCCAGTGGAAACTGTTTTTT. This chain connects TRBV4-1 to TRBJ1-4; perhaps TRBD1 as D (5 bases). From germline, CDR1 is MGHRA and CDR2 YSYEKL. This CDR3 spans 15 amino acids.

A note on this clonotype: Sequence at one end of the junction differs from germline and may be a read error. The genes are TRBV4-2 and TRBJ2-6, with TRBD2 matching over 10 bases. This CDR3 spans 18 amino acids. Germline V lookup: CDR1 LGHNA, CDR2 YNFKEQ. CDR3 residues: CVSSQERGGAAGANVLTF. The DNA for the CDR3 is TGTGTCAGCAGCCAAGAGCGGGGGGGCGCGGCCGGGGCCAACGTCCTGACTTTC.

This clonotype appeared many times. This rearrangement joins TRBV12-3 or TRBV12-4 to TRBJ2-3; D is perhaps TRBD2 (6 bases). The CDR3 length is 13 residues. Trimming shortened V by 3 bases and J by 6 bases, and 10 bases separated the two germline ends. This CDR3 reads CASSFALADTQYF. The CDR3 region has the DNA TGTGCCAGCAGTTTCGCTCTAGCGGATACGCAGTATTTT.

There are many counts of this clonotype. The chain employs TRBV12-3 or TRBV12-4 and TRBJ2-3; unclear D gene. The CDR3 is made up of 14 amino acids. V lost 3 bases and J 5 bases, leaving 12 bases between the germline ends. The CDR3, as DNA: TGTGCCAGCAGTTTGCTTGGAGCCGGAGATACGCAGTATTTT. Amino acid sequence: CASSLLGAGDTQYF.